The clone carrying this T cell receptor (beta chain) was seen once. Sequencing used immunoSEQ multiplex PCR; TCRdb keeps in-frame clones, though not all of them. The sample includes 100,000 to 150,000 clones, roughly 90% of them seen just once. This specimen belongs to a study of blood T cell repertoires in COVID-19. This CDR3 has 13 amino acids. Germline V gene data show CDR1 as SGHTA and CDR2 as FQGNSA. Between the trimmed V and J ends, which lost 4 bases and 0 bases, there was a span of 7 bases. The chain uses TRBV7-2 and TRBJ2-7; a weak D match, TRBD2 (5 bases). The clonotype was recovered from a man aged 60 to 69 with COVID-19, enrolled during active disease. Sequenced: peripheral blood. CDR3 loop: CASSSGGSYEQYF. CDR3 sequence (DNA): TGTGCCAGCAGCTCCGGAGGCTCCTACGAGCAGTACTTC.